Listed below are T cell receptor beta chains from one sample, sequenced in a study of blood T cell repertoires in COVID-19. Only in-frame clones appear in the TCRdb table, and some are missing; sequencing was by immunoSEQ multiplex PCR. The repertoire consists of 270,000 or so clones, with roughly four fifths occurring once and the leading ten covering roughly 3.6%. Source material: PBMCs or T cells enriched from blood (not recorded which). These receptors all come from a man over 45 who had recovered from COVID-19. Both conserved end residues are part of each CDR3. The D gene is left open where the match is weak. The size of a clone is reported for some rows only, either as once, few or many, or as a class for expanded clones.

TRBV28	NA	TRBJ2-7	few	CASSIRGVSYEQYF	TGTGCCAGCAGTATCCGAGGAGTATCCTACGAGCAGTACTTC
TRBV15	NA	TRBJ1-4	NA	CATSRGAATNEKLFF	TGTGCCACCAGCAGGGGGGCTGCAACTAATGAAAAACTGTTTTTT
TRBV18	NA	TRBJ1-1	NA	CASSPVQTMNTEAFF	TGTGCCAGCTCACCGGTCCAGACTATGAACACTGAAGCTTTCTTT
TRBV2	NA	TRBJ2-7	few	CASSEVGARSYEQYF	TGTGCCAGCAGTGAGGTAGGGGCAAGGTCCTACGAGCAGTACTTC
TRBV7-2	TRBD1	TRBJ2-7	NA	CASSMDRTYEQYF	TGTGCCAGCAGCATGGACAGGACCTACGAGCAGTACTTC
TRBV6-5	TRBD1	TRBJ2-7	NA	CASSLDRGGSYEQYF	TGTGCCAGCAGTTTAGACAGGGGCGGCTCCTACGAGCAGTACTTC
TRBV25-1	NA	TRBJ2-3	once	CASSDPRGTDTQYF	TGTGCCAGCAGTGACCCTCGCGGTACAGATACGCAGTATTTT
TRBV11-3	TRBD1	TRBJ1-6	NA	CASSIGQGRLNSPLHF	TGTGCCAGCAGCATAGGACAGGGGCGACTAAATTCACCCCTCCACTTT
TRBV10-3	NA	TRBJ1-3	NA	CAISEQFGLGNTIYF	TGTGCCATCAGTGAACAGTTTGGGTTGGGAAACACCATATATTTT
TRBV19	TRBD1	TRBJ1-1	once	CASSEDRVLGTEAFF	TGTGCCAGTAGTGAAGACAGGGTACTGGGCACTGAAGCTTTCTTT
TRBV5-5	NA	TRBJ1-3	NA	CASSRGDGKSGNTIYF	TGTGCCAGCAGCCGGGGGGACGGTAAATCTGGAAACACCATATATTTT
TRBV5-1	NA	TRBJ2-1	NA	CASSPDYQRVYNEQFF	TGCGCCAGCAGCCCGGACTACCAAAGGGTCTACAATGAGCAGTTCTTC
TRBV5-1	NA	TRBJ2-3	NA	CASRTSTDTQYF	TGCGCCAGCAGGACAAGCACAGATACGCAGTATTTT
TRBV7-8	NA	TRBJ2-7	once	CASTVGRGLEQYF	TGTGCCAGCACCGTCGGTCGCGGCCTCGAGCAGTACTTC
TRBV9	TRBD1	TRBJ2-1	NA	CASSVSGTGAFRTTSYNEQFF	TGTGCCAGCAGCGTTTCTGGGACAGGGGCTTTTAGGACTACCTCCTACAATGAGCAGTTCTTC
TRBV19	TRBD1	TRBJ1-1	NA	CASRPDTDRGRAFF	TGTGCCAGTAGACCAGACACGGACAGGGGGCGAGCTTTCTTT
TRBV5-1	TRBD2	TRBJ2-2	NA	CASSLAAGGPGELFF	TGCGCCAGCAGCTTGGCGGCGGGGGGGCCCGGGGAGCTGTTTTTT
TRBV5-4	TRBD1	TRBJ1-2	many	CASSLTGGVNYGYTF	TGTGCCAGCAGCTTAACAGGGGGGGTAAACTATGGCTACACCTTC
TRBV19	TRBD1	TRBJ1-1	many	CASSIGTGGMNTEAFF	TGTGCCAGTAGTATAGGGACAGGGGGTATGAACACTGAAGCTTTCTTT
TRBV14	TRBD1	TRBJ1-3	NA	CASRVTGGANTIYF	TGTGCCAGCAGGGTGACAGGGGGCGCAAACACCATATATTTT
TRBV19	NA	TRBJ2-7	NA	CASSILRDAREQYF	TGTGCCAGTAGTATTTTGCGGGACGCCCGGGAGCAGTACTTC
TRBV6-1	TRBD2	TRBJ2-1	once	CASRESSGGAYNEQFF	TGTGCCAGCAGAGAATCAAGCGGGGGGGCGTACAATGAGCAGTTCTTC
TRBV27	TRBD2	TRBJ2-7	NA	CASRGLADSYEQYF	TGTGCCAGTAGAGGACTAGCGGATTCCTACGAGCAGTACTTC